These 4 T cell receptor beta chains originate from one sample sequenced in a study of blood T cell repertoires in COVID-19. The data were produced by immunoSEQ multiplex PCR, yet TCRdb's version contains in-frame clones alone and is incomplete. The table lists around 170,000 clones, about nine tenths of them singletons. Sequenced: peripheral blood. The receptors come from a man between 60 and 75 years old with acute or convalescent COVID-19.

This rearrangement joins TRBV27 to TRBJ1-2; 10 nucleotides agree with TRBD1. The CDR3 has 14 amino acids. Losses at the gene ends were 5 bases for V and 6 bases for J; bases not matched to a gene: 6. Looked up from germline, CDR1 is MNHEY and CDR2 is SMNVEV (reference sequence). This CDR3 is CASSPPGQGNGYTF. As DNA, the CDR3 is TGTGCCAGCAGTCCGCCGGGACAGGGGAATGGCTACACCTTC.

The chain is built from TRBV4-3 and TRBJ1-6; D might be TRBD1 (5 bases). CDR3 size: 20 residues. V was trimmed by 2 bases and J by 0 bases, leaving 20 bases between them. In germline, CDR1 is LGHNA, CDR2 YSLEER. The CDR3 region is CASSQFLPDSTSSYNSPLHF. The CDR3 coding sequence is TGCGCCAGCAGCCAATTTCTCCCTGACAGCACGAGCTCCTATAATTCACCCCTCCACTTT.

The rearrangement joins TRBV5-4 to TRBJ1-6, with TRBD1 identical over 9 bases. This CDR3 is 16 amino acids long. Germline values: CDR1 SGHNT, CDR2 YYREEE (reference sequence). V lost 4 bases, J lost 3 bases, and 5 bases stayed unmatched. This CDR3 reads CASSPRTGVYNSPLHF. The CDR3 region has the DNA TGTGCCAGCAGCCCACGGACAGGGGTCTATAATTCACCCCTCCACTTT.

V is TRBV15 and J is TRBJ1-1; D gene uncertain. CDR1 is LNHNV and CDR2 is YYDKDF in the germline V gene (reference sequence). The V end was cut by 1 base, the J end by 8 bases, with 14 bases between. This CDR3 comprises 14 residues. The DNA for the CDR3 is TGTGCCACCAGCAGAGTATTGGCACAGTCCGAAGCTTTCTTT. Protein product: CATSRVLAQSEAFF.